This T cell receptor (beta chain) was recovered during a study of shared clonotypes between healthy human individuals. General observations from the study: Naive subsets, compared against memory subsets, generally had larger estimated richness values.

CDR3 length: 15 residues. Trimming cost V 4 bases and J 4 bases, with 15 bases left between them. Germline assignment: CDR1 SGHRS and CDR2 YFSETQ. In the case of this clone: Its antigen remains unknown.

Sequenced by immunoSEQ multiplex PCR; TCRdb stores in-frame clones only, minus some. The sample includes nearly 1 million clones, approximately 76% of them seen just once. This receptor was obtained from a man aged 18 to 35 in good health. The sample comprised memory CD4+ T cells sorted from blood. The subset here: CD45RA-negative fraction. The V and J genes are TRBV5-1 and TRBJ2-1, with D maybe TRBD2 (6 bases). Here the CDR3 reads CASSPAGSLYNEQFF. CDR3 sequence (DNA): TGCGCCAGCAGCCCGGCGGGGAGCTTGTACAATGAGCAGTTCTTC.